The 19 T cell receptor beta chains below were found in one sample sequenced in a study of blood T cell repertoires in COVID-19. Repertoires were generated with immunoSEQ multiplex PCR, while TCRdb's copy carries only in-frame clones and drops some. Of more than 200,000 clones detected, roughly 87% appear once; the ten largest clones hold 0.7%. Sequencing was done on a sample of peripheral blood. These TCRs come from a human donor in a cohort sampled during active COVID-19.

The CDR3 loop is CASRGDRGRYGEQFF. The CDR3, as DNA: TGTGCCAGCAGGGGGGACAGGGGGCGGTATGGTGAGCAGTTCTTC. J is TRBJ2-1 and V is TRBV6-5; 12 nucleotides match TRBD1. J gave up 9 bases and V 6 bases, and 9 bases lay outside the gene matches. Looked up from germline, CDR1 is MNHEY and CDR2 is SVGAGI. The CDR3 totals 15 residues.

This clone was seen a single time. The V and J genes are TRBV19 and TRBJ2-6; D is possibly TRBD1 (5 bases). The CDR3 runs to 14 residues. Per the germline V gene, CDR1 is LNHDA and CDR2 is SQIVND (reference sequence). V shed 11 bases and J shed 0 bases, with 11 bases lying between them. CDR3 coding DNA: TGTGCCGGACAAGACAACTCTGGGGCCAACGTCCTGACTTTC. Translating gives CAGQDNSGANVLTF.

The chain has TRBV7-4 and TRBJ2-5; 10 bases align to TRBD1. The V gene's germline CDR1 is SGHVT and CDR2 SQSDAQ. This CDR3 has 17 amino acids. V was clipped by 3 bases and J by 5 bases; unmatched bases: 12. DNA for the CDR3: TGTGCCAGCAGCTTCAACGGACAGGGGGTAAGCAGGGAGACCCAGTACTTC. This gives the protein CASSFNGQGVSRETQYF.

This clone turned up a few times. The chain links TRBV9 to TRBJ2-3; D perhaps matches TRBD1 (5 bases). Trimming cost V 4 bases and J 0 bases, with 15 bases left between them. This CDR3 comprises 16 residues. Per germline, CDR1 SGDLS and CDR2 YYNGEE. DNA for the CDR3: TGTGCCAGCAGCAGACGACCAGGGAAGAGCACAGATACGCAGTATTTT. Its protein product is CASSRRPGKSTDTQYF.

The chain links TRBV19 to TRBJ1-2; unclear D gene. Germline CDR1 and CDR2: LNHDA and SQIVND (reference sequence). The CDR3 covers 14 residues. The ends were cut back, 7 bases at V and 5 bases at J, with 17 bases in the middle. The CDR3 spells CASTPGSISYGYTF. The DNA of the CDR3 is TGTGCCAGTACCCCAGGCAGCATATCTTATGGCTACACCTTC. Filled out from reference TRBV19 and TRBJ1-2, the complete variable domain reads DGGITQSPKYLFRKEGQNVTLSCEQNLNHDAMYWYRQDPGQGLRLIYYSQIVNDFQKGDIAEGYSVSREKKESFPLTVTSAQKNPTAFYLCASTPGSISYGYTFGSGTRLTVV.

The CDR3 sequence is CASSLEGGANYGYTF. The CDR3 DNA is TGTGCCAGCAGCTTAGAAGGGGGCGCTAACTATGGCTACACCTTC. This chain links TRBV7-9 with TRBJ1-2, with 7 nucleotides matching TRBD1. With 1 base clipped from V and 0 bases from J, the junction kept 2 bases outside the gene matches. Germline lookup yields CDR1 SEHNR and CDR2 FQNEAQ (reference sequence). The CDR3 totals 15 residues. Full variable domain (remainder filled in from reference TRBV7-9 and TRBJ1-2): DTGVSQNPRHKITKRGQNVTFRCDPISEHNRLYWYRQTLGQGPEFLTYFQNEAQLEKSRLLSDRFSAERPKGSFSTLEIQRTEQGDSAMYLCASSLEGGANYGYTFGSGTRLTVV.

This sequence joins TRBV6-2 or TRBV6-3 and TRBJ1-5, with D unclear. With 6 bases removed from V and 0 bases from J, the gap between germline ends came to 9 bases. The CDR3 totals 14 residues. Germline CDR1 reads MNHEY; CDR2 reads SVGEGT. CDR3 DNA: TGTGCCAGCAGCTCCGTTAATAGCAATCAGCCCCAGCATTTT. Translating gives CASSSVNSNQPQHF.

The J gene is TRBJ2-6, the V gene TRBV6-5; D might be TRBD1 (5 bases). The V gene lost 2 bases and the J gene lost 4 bases, with 12 bases spanning the gap. Germline V lookup: CDR1 MNHEY, CDR2 SVGAGI. The CDR3 covers 16 residues. In DNA, the CDR3 is TGTGCCAGCAGTTACGCAGGGCCCCCAGGGGCCAACGTCCTGACTTTC. This codes for CASSYAGPPGANVLTF.

This chain connects TRBV9 to TRBJ2-1; 8 nucleotides match TRBD1. Germline assignment: CDR1 SGDLS and CDR2 YYNGEE. The CDR3 has 15 amino acids. V gave up 6 bases and J gave up 9 bases; unmatched junction bases: 14. CDR3: CASTAQPGQESEQFF. In DNA, the CDR3 is TGTGCCAGCACCGCCCAACCGGGACAGGAGAGTGAGCAGTTCTTC.

CDR3 loop: CASILTAWTPGYTF. For the CDR3, the DNA is TGTGCCAGCATCCTAACGGCTTGGACACCTGGCTACACCTTC. The V call is TRBV6-5, the J call TRBJ1-2; tentatively, D is TRBD1 (5 bases). The germline V and J ends were trimmed by 7 bases and 7 bases, with 19 bases remaining between them. This CDR3 is 14 amino acids long. Germline loops: CDR1 MNHEY, CDR2 SVGAGI.

The rearrangement uses TRBV6-5 and TRBJ2-3; D might be TRBD1 (6 bases). V lost 6 bases and J 5 bases, leaving 9 bases between the germline ends. The CDR3 is 12 residues long. The germline V gene has CDR1 MNHEY and CDR2 SVGAGI. The CDR3 nucleotides read TGTGCCAGCAGCCCAGGGGTAGATACGCAGTATTTT. Protein sequence: CASSPGVDTQYF.

This chain links TRBV30 with TRBJ2-7, with 7 bases matching TRBD2. The CDR3 spans 12 residues. V lost 3 bases to trimming and J lost 3 bases; unmatched junction nucleotides: 2. Germline V gene sequence: CDR1 GTSNPN, CDR2 SVGIG (reference sequence). CDR3 nucleotide sequence: TGTGCCTGGAGCCCTAGCGGCTACGAGCAGTACTTC. It is translated as CAWSPSGYEQYF.

This clone was detected once. The rearrangement uses TRBV9 and TRBJ2-3; 7 bases are shared with TRBD2. This CDR3 has 16 residues. Trimming cost V 4 bases and J 2 bases; bases outside gene matches: 10. Germline V gives CDR1 SGDLS, CDR2 YYNGEE. The CDR3 coding sequence is TGTGCCAGCAGCTCAACCCTAGCGGCAATCACAGATACGCAGTATTTT. Encoded protein: CASSSTLAAITDTQYF.

This rearrangement joins TRBV3-1 (or the pseudogene TRBV3-2) to TRBJ2-3; 7 bases are shared with TRBD1. This CDR3 contains 17 residues. V was clipped by 0 bases and J by 2 bases; unmatched bases: 8. CDR1 LGHDT and CDR2 YNNKEL come from the germline V gene (reference sequence). CDR3 coding DNA: TGTGCCAGCAGCCAAGAACGACCCGGGACAGACACAGATACGCAGTATTTT. Its translation: CASSQERPGTDTDTQYF.

J is TRBJ1-3 and V is TRBV15; D gene unclear. The V gene's germline CDR1 is LNHNV and CDR2 YYDKDF (reference sequence). The V and J ends lost 9 bases and 2 bases respectively, with 20 bases between them. There are 16 residues in the CDR3. The CDR3 nucleotides read TGTGCCACTACCGCTAATTACGTCCCTCCTGGAAACACCATATATTTT. This gives the protein CATTANYVPPGNTIYF.

This clone appeared a single time. The genes are TRBV7-3 and TRBJ2-1; TRBD2 matches at 7 bases. CDR1 and CDR2 (germline): SGHTA, FQGTGA. V lost 3 bases to trimming and J lost 3 bases; unmatched junction nucleotides: 2. This CDR3 region has 14 residues. This CDR3 reads CASSLAGDYNEQFF. The CDR3 DNA sequence: TGTGCCAGCAGCTTGGCGGGAGACTACAATGAGCAGTTCTTC.

The chain couples TRBV4-3 to TRBJ1-5; a weak D match, TRBD1 (5 bases). Trimming stripped 0 bases from V and 7 bases from J, with 16 bases between. Germline CDR1 and CDR2: LGHNA and YSLEER. This CDR3 has 16 residues. CDR3 amino acids: CASSQDRAGRGQPQHF. In DNA, the CDR3 is TGCGCCAGCAGCCAAGATCGGGCAGGGCGGGGACAGCCCCAGCATTTT.

The genes are TRBV19 and TRBJ1-1; the D is unclear. V was trimmed by 3 bases and J by 6 bases, leaving 11 bases between them. The CDR3 spans 13 residues. Germline loops: CDR1 LNHDA, CDR2 SQIVND (reference sequence). CDR3 residues: CASSIGVRAEAFF. DNA of the CDR3: TGTGCCAGTAGTATCGGGGTCCGGGCTGAAGCTTTCTTT. Filled out from reference TRBV19 and TRBJ1-1, the complete variable domain reads DGGITQSPKYLFRKEGQNVTLSCEQNLNHDAMYWYRQDPGQGLRLIYYSQIVNDFQKGDIAEGYSVSREKKESFPLTVTSAQKNPTAFYLCASSIGVRAEAFFGQGTRLTVV.

V usage is TRBV15 and J usage is TRBJ2-7; D possibly corresponds to TRBD2 (6 bases). V was trimmed by 1 base and J by 4 bases, leaving 8 bases between them. In germline, CDR1 is LNHNV, CDR2 YYDKDF (reference sequence). This CDR3 is 13 amino acids long. DNA for the CDR3: TGTGCCACCAGCAGAGGCGGGGATTACGAGCAGTACTTC. It specifies CATSRGGDYEQYF.